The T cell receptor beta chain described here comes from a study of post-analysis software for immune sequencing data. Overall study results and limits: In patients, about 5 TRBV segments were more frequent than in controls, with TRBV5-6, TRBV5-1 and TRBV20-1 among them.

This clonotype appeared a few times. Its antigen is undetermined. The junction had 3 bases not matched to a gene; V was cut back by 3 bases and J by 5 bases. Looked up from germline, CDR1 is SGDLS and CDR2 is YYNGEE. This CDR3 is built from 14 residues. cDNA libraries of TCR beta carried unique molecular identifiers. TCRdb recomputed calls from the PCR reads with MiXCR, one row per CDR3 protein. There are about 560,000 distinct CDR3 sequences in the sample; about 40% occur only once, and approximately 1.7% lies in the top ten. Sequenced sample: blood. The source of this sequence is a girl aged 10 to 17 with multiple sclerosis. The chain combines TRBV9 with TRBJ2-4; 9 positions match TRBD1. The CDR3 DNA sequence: TGTGCCAGCAGCGCCCGGACAGGGGAAAACATTCAGTACTTC. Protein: CASSARTGENIQYF.